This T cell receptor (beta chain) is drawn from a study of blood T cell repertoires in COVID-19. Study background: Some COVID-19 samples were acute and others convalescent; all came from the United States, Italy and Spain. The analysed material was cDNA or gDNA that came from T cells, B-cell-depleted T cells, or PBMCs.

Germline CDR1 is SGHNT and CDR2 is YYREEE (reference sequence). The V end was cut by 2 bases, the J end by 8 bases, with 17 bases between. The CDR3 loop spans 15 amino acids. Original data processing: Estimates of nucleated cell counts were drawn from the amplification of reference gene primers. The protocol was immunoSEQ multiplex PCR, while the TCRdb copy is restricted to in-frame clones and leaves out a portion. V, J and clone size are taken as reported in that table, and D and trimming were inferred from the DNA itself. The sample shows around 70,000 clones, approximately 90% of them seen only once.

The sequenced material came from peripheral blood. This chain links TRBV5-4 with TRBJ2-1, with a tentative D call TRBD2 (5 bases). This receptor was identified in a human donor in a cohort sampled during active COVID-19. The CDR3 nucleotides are TGTGCCAGCAGCTTTCCTACAAATCGGGGAGATGAGCAGTTCTTC. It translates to CASSFPTNRGDEQFF.